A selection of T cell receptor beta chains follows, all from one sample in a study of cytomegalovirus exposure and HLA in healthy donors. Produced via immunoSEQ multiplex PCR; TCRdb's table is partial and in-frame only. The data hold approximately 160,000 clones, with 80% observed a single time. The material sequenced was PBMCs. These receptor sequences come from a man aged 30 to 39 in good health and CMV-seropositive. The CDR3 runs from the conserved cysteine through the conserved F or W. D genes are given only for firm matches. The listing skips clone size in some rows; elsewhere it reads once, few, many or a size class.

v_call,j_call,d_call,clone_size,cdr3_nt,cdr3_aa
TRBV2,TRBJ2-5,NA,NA,TGTGCCAGCAGTAAACAGGGCCAAGAGACCCAGTACTTC,CASSKQGQETQYF
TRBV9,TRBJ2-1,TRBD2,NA,TGTGCCAGCACTCCAACCCCGACTAGCTGGGATGAGCAGTTCTTC,CASTPTPTSWDEQFF
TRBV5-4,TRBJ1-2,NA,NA,TGTGCCAGCAGCCAGGACTATGGCTACACCTTC,CASSQDYGYTF
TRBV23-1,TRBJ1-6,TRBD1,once,TGCGCCATCGACACCGGGACAGGGGTAAAAGCAGGTGATAATTCACCCCTCCACTTT,CAIDTGTGVKAGDNSPLHF
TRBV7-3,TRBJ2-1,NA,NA,TGTGCCAGCAGCTTAAATGAGGGGGGGGGACTCGTCTACAATGAGCAGTTCTTC,CASSLNEGGGLVYNEQFF
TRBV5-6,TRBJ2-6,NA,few,TGTGCCAGCAGCTTCCGAGGAGTTGGGGCCAACGTCCTGACTTTC,CASSFRGVGANVLTF
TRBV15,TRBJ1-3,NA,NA,TGTGCCACCAGCAGAGATTACGATACAACTGGAAACACCATATATTTT,CATSRDYDTTGNTIYF
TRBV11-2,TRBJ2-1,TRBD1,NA,TGTGCCAGCAGCCCAGAACCGGGACAGGGGGCGCAGGAGCAGTTCTTC,CASSPEPGQGAQEQFF
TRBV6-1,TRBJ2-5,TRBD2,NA,TGTGCCAGTGTAGCGGGCCTAGGGATAGGGGAGACCCAGTACTTC,CASVAGLGIGETQYF
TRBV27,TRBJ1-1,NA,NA,TGTGCCAGCAGTATCACAGGAGGGAGAGATGAAGCTTTCTTT,CASSITGGRDEAFF
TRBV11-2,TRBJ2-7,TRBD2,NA,TGTGCCAGCAGCACCCCGCGGGGGGGACTAGCGGGACAATACTTC,CASSTPRGGLAGQYF
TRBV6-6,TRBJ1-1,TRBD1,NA,TGTGCCAGCAGTCCCCCCGCAACAGGGGACGCTGAAGCTTTCTTT,CASSPPATGDAEAFF
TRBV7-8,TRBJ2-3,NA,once,TGTGCCAGCAGCTTAGCGGTTTTGCGAGGCACAGATACGCAGTATTTT,CASSLAVLRGTDTQYF
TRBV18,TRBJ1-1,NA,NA,TGTGCCAGCTCACTCTCCTCTAGACAGGCAAACACTGAAGCTTTCTTT,CASSLSSRQANTEAFF
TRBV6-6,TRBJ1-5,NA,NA,TGTGCCAGCAGCCATCCCCCTCAGCCCCAGCATTTT,CASSHPPQPQHF
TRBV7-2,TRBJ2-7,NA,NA,TGTGCCAGCAGCTTAGGGACAGCCTACGAGCAGTACTTC,CASSLGTAYEQYF
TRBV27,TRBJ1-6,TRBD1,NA,TGTGCCAGCAGTCCCGTGACAGGGCTTATCTATAATTCACCCCTCCACTTT,CASSPVTGLIYNSPLHF
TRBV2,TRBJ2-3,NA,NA,TGTGCCAGCAGTTACCGGGACTTACCAGATACGCAGTATTTT,CASSYRDLPDTQYF
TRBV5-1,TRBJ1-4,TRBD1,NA,TGCGCCAGCAGCCCCGGGACAGAGAAACTGTTTTTT,CASSPGTEKLFF
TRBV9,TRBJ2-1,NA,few,TGTGCCAGCAGCCCCCTTGGGAGCGGCTCCTACAATGAGCAGTTCTTC,CASSPLGSGSYNEQFF
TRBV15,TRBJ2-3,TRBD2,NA,TGTGCCACCAGCAGTGTATTCGGGGGGGCCGGGGATACGCAGTATTTT,CATSSVFGGAGDTQYF
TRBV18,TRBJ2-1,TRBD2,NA,TGTGCCAGCTCACTTAGCGGGAGCTCCTACAATGAGCAGTTCTTC,CASSLSGSSYNEQFF
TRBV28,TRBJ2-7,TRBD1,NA,TGTGCCAGCAGCCACTTACAGGGGGCACCCCTACGGGAGCAGTACTTC,CASSHLQGAPLREQYF
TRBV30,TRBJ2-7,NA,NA,TGTGCCTGGGACTCCTCCTACGAGCAGTACTTC,CAWDSSYEQYF
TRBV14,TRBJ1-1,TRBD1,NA,TGTGCCAGCAGCGCGTGGGGACAGGAGCTGACCACTGAAGCTTTCTTT,CASSAWGQELTTEAFF
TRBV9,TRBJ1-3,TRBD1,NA,TGTGCCAGCAGCAAAGAGGGACAGGGCATCCTCTCTGGAAACACCATATATTTT,CASSKEGQGILSGNTIYF
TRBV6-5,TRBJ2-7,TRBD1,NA,TGTGCCAGCAGGACTGGACAGGGTAGACACGAGCAGTACTTC,CASRTGQGRHEQYF
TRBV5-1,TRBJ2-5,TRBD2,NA,TGCGCCAGCAGCTTGGCTGGGCGGGGGGCGCAGTACTTC,CASSLAGRGAQYF
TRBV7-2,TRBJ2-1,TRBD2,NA,TGTGCCAGCAGCTTGAGACTAGCGGGGACCTCCTACAATGAGCAGTTCTTC,CASSLRLAGTSYNEQFF
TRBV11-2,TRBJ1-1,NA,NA,TGTGCCAGCAGCTCGCTTCCGGGGGGGGGAACTGAAGCTTTCTTT,CASSSLPGGGTEAFF
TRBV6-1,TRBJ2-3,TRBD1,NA,TGTGCCAGCACTCCCGGAGCAGGGGGCGCAGATACGCAGTATTTT,CASTPGAGGADTQYF
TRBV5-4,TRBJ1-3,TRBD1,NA,TGTGCCAGCAGCTTTTTCCGGGACAGGGGCAACACCATATATTTT,CASSFFRDRGNTIYF
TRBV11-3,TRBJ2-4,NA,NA,TGTGCCAGCAGCCCACCCGGGGAAAAAAACATTCAGTACTTC,CASSPPGEKNIQYF
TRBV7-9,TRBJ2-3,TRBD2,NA,TGTGCCAGCAGCTTAGGTCCCCGGACTAGCGGGAGGGATACGCAGTATTTT,CASSLGPRTSGRDTQYF
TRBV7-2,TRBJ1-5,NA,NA,TGTGCCAGCAGCTTGGACAGTCCTCAGCCCCAGCATTTT,CASSLDSPQPQHF
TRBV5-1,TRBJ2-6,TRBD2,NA,TGCGCCAGCAGCTGGGGGGGTGGGGCCAACGTCCTGACTTTC,CASSWGGGANVLTF
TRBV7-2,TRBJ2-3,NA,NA,TGTGCCAGCAGCAAACCGACAGGATTAGTGGATACGCAGTATTTT,CASSKPTGLVDTQYF
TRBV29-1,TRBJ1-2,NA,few,TGCAGCGTTGAACCATTCTCGGGTTATGGCTACACCTTC,CSVEPFSGYGYTF
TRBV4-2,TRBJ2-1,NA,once,TGTGCCAGCAGCCCCCAGCTGATGAGGAATGAGCAGTTCTTC,CASSPQLMRNEQFF
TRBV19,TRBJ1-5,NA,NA,TGTGCCAGTAGTATACAGGGTGGGCCCCAGCATTTT,CASSIQGGPQHF
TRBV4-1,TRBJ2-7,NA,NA,TGCGCCAGCAGCCTCCGGGACATCTCCTACGAGCAGTACTTC,CASSLRDISYEQYF
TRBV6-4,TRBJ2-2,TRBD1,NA,TGTGCCAGCAGTGATCAAACAGGGGCCGGGGAGCTGTTTTTT,CASSDQTGAGELFF
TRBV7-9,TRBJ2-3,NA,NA,TGTGCCAGCAGTCCCTCGGGACAAGGGGCAGATACGCAGTATTTT,CASSPSGQGADTQYF
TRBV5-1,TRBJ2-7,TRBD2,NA,TGCGCCAGCAGAGGGAGCGGGGGGCCCTACGAGCAGTACTTC,CASRGSGGPYEQYF
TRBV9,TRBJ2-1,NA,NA,TGTGCCAGCAGCGTAGGCCCGGACTTCTCCTACAATGAGCAGTTCTTC,CASSVGPDFSYNEQFF
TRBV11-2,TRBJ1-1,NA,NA,TGTGCCAGCAGCCAGGACACCTATTTGAACACTGAAGCTTTCTTT,CASSQDTYLNTEAFF
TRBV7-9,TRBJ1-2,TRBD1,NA,TGTGCCAGCAGCGGGCTGGGACAGGGCTATGGCTACACCTTC,CASSGLGQGYGYTF
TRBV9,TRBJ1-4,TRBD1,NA,TGTGCCAGCAGCGTAGGTACAGGGGAGGTCGAAAAACTGTTTTTT,CASSVGTGEVEKLFF
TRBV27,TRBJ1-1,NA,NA,TGTGCCAGCTGGGTCGACAGATCGGGCGCTGAAGCTTTCTTT,CASWVDRSGAEAFF
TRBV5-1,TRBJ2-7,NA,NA,TGCGCCAGCAGCTTGAAACGGGAGTACTACGAGCAGTACTTC,CASSLKREYYEQYF
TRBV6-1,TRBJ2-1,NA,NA,TGTGCCAGCGGGGACTCGACAGAGATGGTCAATGAGCAGTTCTTC,CASGDSTEMVNEQFF
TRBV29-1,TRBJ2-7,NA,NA,TGCAGCGTCGCCGGACAGGGAGGGACCTACGAGCAGTACTTC,CSVAGQGGTYEQYF
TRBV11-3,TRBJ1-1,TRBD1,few,TGTGCCAGCAGCTTCGGGACAGACCTTGAAGCTTTCTTT,CASSFGTDLEAFF
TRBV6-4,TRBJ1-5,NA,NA,TGTGCCAGCAGTGCTACGTCCAATCAGCCCCAGCATTTT,CASSATSNQPQHF
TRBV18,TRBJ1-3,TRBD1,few,TGTGCCAGCTCACCAACGCGACAGGGAACTGGAAACACCATATATTTT,CASSPTRQGTGNTIYF
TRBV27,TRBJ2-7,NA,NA,TGTGCCAGCAGTTTTAACGACGGGACCTACGAGCAGTACTTC,CASSFNDGTYEQYF
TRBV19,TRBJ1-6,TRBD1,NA,TGTGCCAGTAGTCATCAGGGGGCGCGAAACAATTCACCCCTCCACTTT,CASSHQGARNNSPLHF